This T cell receptor (beta chain) was profiled in a study of T cells after yellow fever vaccination. Study context: Low-cell-number fractions underwent preparation using SMART-Seq v4 Ultra Low Input. Findings and caveats of the study: There was a possibility that FACS-sorted repertoires contained abundant clonotypes contaminating from the bulk population.

Comments on this clonotype: Its cognate antigen is unknown.

From the 5' RACE reads, TCRdb called clonotypes with MiXCR, one entry per CDR3 protein. Of around 200,000 distinct CDR3 sequences in the sample, approximately 10% were seen once. This CDR3 has 12 amino acids. V was pared by 5 bases and J by 6 bases, with 11 bases between. This chain uses TRBV12-3 or TRBV12-4 with TRBJ2-7; D may be TRBD2 (6 bases). The source material was CD8+ T cells sorted from PBMCs, sampled 15 days after the yellow fever booster vaccination. The source is a man aged 18-30 years who received the YFV17D yellow fever vaccine. The CDR3: CASSDGGGEQYV. The CDR3 region has the DNA TGTGCCAGCAGTGACGGGGGAGGCGAGCAGTACGTC.